A single sample gave rise to the 28 T cell receptor beta chains below, sequenced in a study of CXCR3-negative and CXCR3-positive naive CD8 T cells. General study findings and limits: In CXCR3-positive naive cells, the TRB CDR3s were more hydrophobic than in CXCR3-negative naive cells.

Their target antigens are unknown. Researchers prepared the TRB cDNA libraries using 5' RACE with UMI labels. From the 5' RACE reads, TCRdb lists one entry per CDR3 protein and no DNA. In total, the table holds roughly 61,000 distinct CDR3 sequences. Input material: naive CXCR3+ CD8+ T cells from blood. Subset specified: CD45RO-CCR7+CD27+CD95- naive CD8+ T cells expressing CXCR3 (TNR3+). These receptors were taken from a human donor in good health. Some clones in this sample may be carry-over from other donors' samples.

This chain connects TRBV4-3 to TRBJ1-2; the TCRdb call, TRBD1, lacks DNA for checking. Germline loops: CDR1 LGHNA, CDR2 YSLEER. This CDR3 region has 16 residues. The CDR3 sequence: CASSQGGDAAIYGYTF.

The rearrangement joins TRBV9 to TRBJ2-2; TCRdb proposes TRBD1, but this gene call is untestable without DNA. This CDR3 is 15 amino acids long. CDR1 is SGDLS and CDR2 is YYNGEE in the germline V gene. The CDR3 sequence: CASSVQGQWSGELFF.

The V gene is TRBV29-1, the J gene TRBJ1-1. Looked up from germline, CDR1 is SQVTM and CDR2 is ANQGSEA. The CDR3 is made up of 11 amino acids. The CDR3 region is CSVTKNTEAFF.

V and J are TRBV7-9 and TRBJ2-5. The CDR3 extends over 13 amino acids. CDR1 is SEHNR, CDR2 FQNEAQ, per germline (reference sequence). The CDR3 protein is CASSSGVEETQYF.

The gene calls are TRBV9 and TRBJ2-1; TCRdb's assignment of TRBD1 cannot be checked, as there is no DNA. Germline CDR1 and CDR2: SGDLS and YYNGEE. This CDR3 region has 14 residues. The CDR3 reads CASSARGGYNEQFF.

V usage is TRBV5-5 and J usage is TRBJ2-3. Per the germline V gene, CDR1 is SGHKS and CDR2 is YYEKEE (reference sequence). This CDR3 is 15 amino acids long. CDR3 loop: CASSFWRASTDTQYF.

V and J are TRBV28 and TRBJ1-2. The CDR3 runs 13 residues. Per germline, CDR1 MDHEN and CDR2 SYDVKM. This CDR3 reads CASSFKGYYGYTF.

The genes are TRBV7-6 and TRBJ1-3; the D call from TCRdb, TRBD1, cannot be confirmed without DNA. CDR1 is SGHVS and CDR2 is FNYEAQ in the germline V gene. The CDR3 is made up of 16 amino acids. CDR3 in amino acids: CASSLRTGPSGNTIYF.

The chain has TRBV6-2 or TRBV6-3 and TRBJ1-1; no DNA is available, so the TRBD1 call from TCRdb remains unchecked. The germline V gene has CDR1 MNHEY and CDR2 SVGEGT. The CDR3 totals 14 residues. CDR3 residues: CASSLLGTDSEAFF.

The CDR3 protein is CASSVELGASYEQYF. The rearrangement joins TRBV9 to TRBJ2-7; the D gene TCRdb calls, TRBD1, cannot be checked with no DNA. The germline V gene has CDR1 SGDLS and CDR2 YYNGEE. This CDR3 comprises 15 residues. Full variable domain (missing parts from reference TRBV9 and TRBJ2-7): DSGVTQTPKHLITATGQRVTLRCSPRSGDLSVYWYQQSLDQGLQFLIQYYNGEERAKGNILERFSAQQFPDLHSELNLSSLELGDSALYFCASSVELGASYEQYFGPGTRLTVT.

The chain employs TRBV5-1 and TRBJ2-1. CDR3 length: 15 residues. The germline V gene encodes CDR1 SGHRS and CDR2 YFSETQ. CDR3 amino acids: CASSLARNSYNEQFF.

The chain employs TRBV5-6 and TRBJ2-3; TCRdb picks TRBD1, but there is no DNA to check that call. This CDR3 contains 15 residues. CDR1 SGHDT and CDR2 YYEEEE come from the germline V gene. This chain's CDR3 is CASIRTGENTDTQYF.

The chain joins TRBV20-1 to TRBJ2-7. The germline gives CDR1 DFQATT, CDR2 SNEGSKA (reference sequence). The CDR3 extends over 14 amino acids. This CDR3 reads CSARDRYRTYEQYF.

The genes are TRBV29-1 and TRBJ2-3; as DNA is missing, the TRBD1 call by TCRdb cannot be tested. CDR1 and CDR2 (germline): SQVTM, ANQGSEA. The CDR3 extends over 13 amino acids. This chain's CDR3 is CSVVRGLDDTQYF.

V usage is TRBV29-1 and J usage is TRBJ2-7; lacking DNA, the TRBD2 call made by TCRdb goes unchecked. In germline, CDR1 is SQVTM, CDR2 ANQGSEA. This CDR3 has 13 amino acids. The CDR3 here is CSVVLAGGLEQYF.

This rearrangement joins TRBV5-1 to TRBJ2-7; TCRdb's D call, TRBD1, is unchecked because there is no DNA. Germline V gene data show CDR1 as SGHRS and CDR2 as YFSETQ. The CDR3 runs to 15 residues. This CDR3 reads CASSPPGQGLYEQYF.

The chain combines TRBV7-3 with TRBJ2-7; no DNA is available, so the TRBD2 call from TCRdb remains unchecked. Germline V gene data show CDR1 as SGHTA and CDR2 as FQGTGA. The CDR3 extends over 16 amino acids. CDR3 residues: CASSSSRKYGSYEQYF.

The V and J genes are TRBV3-1 and TRBJ1-1. The CDR3 has 14 amino acids. Germline CDR1 reads LGHDT; CDR2 reads YNNKEL (reference sequence). The CDR3 spells CASSHLPGGAEAFF. The full variable domain, completed using reference TRBV3-1 and TRBJ1-1, is DTAVSQTPKYLVTQMGNDKSIKCEQNLGHDTMYWYKQDSKKFLKIMFSYNNKELIINETVPNRFSPKSPDKAHLNLHINSLELGDSAVYFCASSHLPGGAEAFFGQGTRLTVV.

V usage is TRBV19 and J usage is TRBJ1-2. Germline V CDR1 and CDR2: LNHDA, SQIVND (reference sequence). This CDR3 has 14 residues. CDR3 sequence: CASIQGGGDYGYTF.

J is TRBJ1-5 and V is TRBV10-3; TCRdb lists TRBD1, though no DNA is available to test this call. This CDR3 is 16 amino acids long. Germline assignment: CDR1 ENHRY and CDR2 SYGVKD. The CDR3 region is CAISESMTGARQPQHF.

The chain links TRBV29-1 to TRBJ2-2. The CDR3 runs to 11 residues. CDR1 SQVTM and CDR2 ANQGSEA come from the germline V gene. CDR3 in amino acids: CSVESTGELFF.

V is TRBV12-3 or TRBV12-4 and J is TRBJ1-4; TCRdb proposes TRBD1, but this gene call is untestable without DNA. The CDR3 is 17 amino acids. The CDR3 is CASSPGTGGITNEKLFF.

This chain connects TRBV12-3 or TRBV12-4 to TRBJ2-1; there is no DNA to check the TCRdb D call of TRBD2. The CDR3 sequence is 14 residues long. This CDR3 is CASSLVAGDNEQFF.

The chain carries TRBV19 and TRBJ2-3; the TCRdb call, TRBD2, lacks DNA for checking. Germline loops: CDR1 LNHDA, CDR2 SQIVND (reference sequence). The CDR3 runs to 17 residues. CDR3 sequence reads: CASSISLTSARTDTQYF. The entire variable domain, with the rest obtained from reference TRBV19 and TRBJ2-3, is as follows: DGGITQSPKYLFRKEGQNVTLSCEQNLNHDAMYWYRQDPGQGLRLIYYSQIVNDFQKGDIAEGYSVSREKKESFPLTVTSAQKNPTAFYLCASSISLTSARTDTQYFGPGTRLTVL.

The chain has TRBV20-1 and TRBJ1-4; TCRdb's D call, TRBD1, is unchecked because there is no DNA. Looked up from germline, CDR1 is DFQATT and CDR2 is SNEGSKA (reference sequence). This CDR3 region has 14 residues. Here the CDR3 reads CSARWGGSNEKLFF.

This rearrangement joins TRBV7-9 to TRBJ1-2; lacking DNA, the TRBD1 call made by TCRdb goes unchecked. Per the germline V gene, CDR1 is SEHNR and CDR2 is FQNEAQ (reference sequence). The CDR3 sequence is 17 residues long. CDR3 region: CASSLPLTGIFVHGYTF.

The chain employs TRBV7-9 and TRBJ1-1. The germline V gene encodes CDR1 SEHNR and CDR2 FQNEAQ (reference sequence). This CDR3 has 15 amino acids. CDR3: CASSLSPGRGADAFF.

The chain has TRBV12-3 or TRBV12-4 and TRBJ2-7; TCRdb names TRBD1, which stays unverified in the absence of DNA. The length of the CDR3 is 20 residues. The CDR3 region is CASSLRAGAVALTGTYEQYF.